Listed here is a single T cell receptor (beta chain). Its antigen is not identified. Gene names are the mouse ones. The DNA ends 4 residues before the CDR3 does, and the rest of the CDR3 is filled in from the germline J gene. These data are taken from a study of CD8+ T cells in alopecia areata. Looking at the study overall: Donors of skin were C3H/HeJ mice aged roughly 6-12 months with spontaneous alopecia, and recipients were roughly 7-10-week-old female C3H/HeJ mice. Study-wide points: Normal skin contains resident alphabeta T cells, and these are also sequenced in scalp samples. Sharing of TCRs across patients appeared less clear than in mice, possibly for HLA-related reasons.

TCR sequencing used cDNA made by reverse transcription of extracted RNA. Generated by immunoSEQ multiplex PCR, the TCRdb table keeps only in-frame clones and is missing some. The sample shows around 100,000 clones, none of them appearing just once. Germline V gene sequence: CDR1 NSHNY, CDR2 SYGAGN. The CDR3 has 14 residues. With 0 bases removed from V and 0 bases from J, the gap between germline ends came to 7 bases. Sequencing input: lesional skin. This receptor was identified in a C3H/HeJ mouse with alopecia areata. This line is of MHC haplotype H2-k. The chain recombines TRBV13-1 with TRBJ2-7, with D possibly being TRBD1 (5 bases). Partial CDR3 DNA: TGTGCCAGCAGTGATGGACAGCACTCCTAT. It codes for CASSDGQHSY. The whole CDR3 reads CASSDGQHSYEQYF.